The present TCR beta chain was sequenced within a study of yellow fever vaccine responses in identical twins. TCRdb fed the RT-PCR reads into MiXCR, producing one record per CDR3 protein. Of tens of thousands of distinct CDR3 sequences listed, around 74% are singletons. The ends lost 3 bases at V and 0 bases at J; junction bases unmatched: 5. The CDR3 extends over 15 amino acids. Germline V gene data show CDR1 as SGHRS and CDR2 as YFSETQ. Notes on this clonotype: Its antigen is currently unknown.

Study-wide points: Twins' vaccine T cell responses were reported to seem partly convergent and partly personalized.

Sample: T cells from blood (PBMCs), unsorted or a sorted subset (not recorded which), taken before or after yellow fever vaccination (not recorded which). This receptor was taken from a woman younger than 35 who received the yellow fever vaccine. The chain couples TRBV5-1 to TRBJ1-1, with TRBD1 identical over 7 bases. The CDR3 DNA reads TGCGCCAGCAGCTCCGACAGGGCCATGAACACTGAAGCTTTCTTT. Protein sequence: CASSSDRAMNTEAFF.